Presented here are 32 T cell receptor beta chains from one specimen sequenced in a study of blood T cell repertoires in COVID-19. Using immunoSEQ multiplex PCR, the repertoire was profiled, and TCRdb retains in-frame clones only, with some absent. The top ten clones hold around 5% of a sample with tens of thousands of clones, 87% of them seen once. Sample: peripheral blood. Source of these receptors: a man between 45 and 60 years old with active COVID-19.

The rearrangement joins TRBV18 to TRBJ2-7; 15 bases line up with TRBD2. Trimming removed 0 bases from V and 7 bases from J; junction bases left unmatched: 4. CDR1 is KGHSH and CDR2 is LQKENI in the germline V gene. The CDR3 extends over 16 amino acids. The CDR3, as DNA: TGTGCCAGCTCACCACCCGGGACTAGCGGGAGGAGGGAGCAGTACTTC. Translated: CASSPPGTSGRREQYF.

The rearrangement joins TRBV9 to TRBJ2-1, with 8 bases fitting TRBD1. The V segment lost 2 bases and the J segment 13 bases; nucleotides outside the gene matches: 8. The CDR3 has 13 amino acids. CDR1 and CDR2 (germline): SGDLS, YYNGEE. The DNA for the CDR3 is TGTGCCAGCAGCGTCACAGGGGGGTTAGAACAGTTCTTC. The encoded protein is CASSVTGGLEQFF.

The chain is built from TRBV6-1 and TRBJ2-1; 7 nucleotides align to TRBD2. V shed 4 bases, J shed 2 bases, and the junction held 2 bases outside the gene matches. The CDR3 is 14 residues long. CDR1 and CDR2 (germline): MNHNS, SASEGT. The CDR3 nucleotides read TGTGCCAGCAGTGTAGCGGGCCCCTACAATGAGCAGTTCTTC. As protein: CASSVAGPYNEQFF.

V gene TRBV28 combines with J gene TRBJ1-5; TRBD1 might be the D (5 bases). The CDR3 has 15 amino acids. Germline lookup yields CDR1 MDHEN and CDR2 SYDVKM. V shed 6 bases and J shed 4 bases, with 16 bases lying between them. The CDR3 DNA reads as TGTGCCAGCAGCCCAGGCGGGGGATTGAATCAGCCCCAGCATTTT. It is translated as CASSPGGGLNQPQHF.

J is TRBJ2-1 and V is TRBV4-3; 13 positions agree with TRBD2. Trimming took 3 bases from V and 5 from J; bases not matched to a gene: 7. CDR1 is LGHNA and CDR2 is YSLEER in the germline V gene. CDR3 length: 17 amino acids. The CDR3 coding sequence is TGCGCCAGCAGCCAGGGGACTAGCGGGACCCTCCACAATGAGCAGTTCTTC. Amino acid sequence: CASSQGTSGTLHNEQFF.

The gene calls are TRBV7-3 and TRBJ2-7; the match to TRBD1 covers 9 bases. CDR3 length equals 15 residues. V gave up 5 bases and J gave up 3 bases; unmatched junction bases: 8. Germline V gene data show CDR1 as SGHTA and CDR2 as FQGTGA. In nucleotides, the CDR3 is TGTGCCAGCAGCCTGGTGGCGACAGGGGGCTACGAGCAGTACTTC. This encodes CASSLVATGGYEQYF.

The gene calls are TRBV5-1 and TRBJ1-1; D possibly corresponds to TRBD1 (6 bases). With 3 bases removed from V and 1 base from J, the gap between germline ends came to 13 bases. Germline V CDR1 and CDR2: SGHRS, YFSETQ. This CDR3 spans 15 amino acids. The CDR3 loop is CASSSTWGQNTEAFF. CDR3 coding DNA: TGCGCCAGCAGCTCCACTTGGGGACAGAACACTGAAGCTTTCTTT.

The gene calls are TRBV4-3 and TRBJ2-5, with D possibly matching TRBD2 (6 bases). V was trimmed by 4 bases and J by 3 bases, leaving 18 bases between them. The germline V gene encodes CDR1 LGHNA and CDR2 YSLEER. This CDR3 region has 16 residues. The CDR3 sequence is CASSLMLGRREETQYF. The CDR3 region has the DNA TGCGCCAGCAGCCTTATGTTGGGGAGGAGGGAAGAGACCCAGTACTTC.

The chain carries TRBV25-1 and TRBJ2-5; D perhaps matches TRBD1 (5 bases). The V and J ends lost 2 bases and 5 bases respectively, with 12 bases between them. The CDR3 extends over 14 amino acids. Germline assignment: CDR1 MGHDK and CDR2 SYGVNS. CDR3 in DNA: TGTGCCAGCAGTGAACAGGGTGTATGGGAGACCCAGTACTTC. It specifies CASSEQGVWETQYF.

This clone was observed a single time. CDR3 DNA: TGTGCCAGCAGTTGGACGGCCGGGACAGGGAGCAATCAGCCCCAGCATTTT. This sequence encodes CASSWTAGTGSNQPQHF. The chain links TRBV6-2 or TRBV6-3 to TRBJ1-5; 9 nucleotides align to TRBD1. The junction had 8 bases not matched to a gene; V was cut back by 4 bases and J by 1 base. The CDR3 covers 17 residues. Germline V gene lookup returns CDR1 MNHEY and CDR2 SVGEGT.

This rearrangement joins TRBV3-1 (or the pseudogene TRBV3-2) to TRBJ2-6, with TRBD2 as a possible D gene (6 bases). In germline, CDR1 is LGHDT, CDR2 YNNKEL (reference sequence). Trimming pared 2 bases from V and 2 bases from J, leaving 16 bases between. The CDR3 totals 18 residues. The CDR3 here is CASSQSLSGGTGANVLTF. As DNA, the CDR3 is TGTGCCAGCAGCCAATCCCTTTCAGGCGGGACTGGGGCCAACGTCCTGACTTTC.

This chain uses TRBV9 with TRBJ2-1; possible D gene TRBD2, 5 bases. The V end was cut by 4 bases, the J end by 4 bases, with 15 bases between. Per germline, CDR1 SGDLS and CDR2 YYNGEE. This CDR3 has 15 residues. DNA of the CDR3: TGTGCCAGCAGCCCCCAATTCGCGGGTTACAATGAGCAGTTCTTC. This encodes CASSPQFAGYNEQFF.

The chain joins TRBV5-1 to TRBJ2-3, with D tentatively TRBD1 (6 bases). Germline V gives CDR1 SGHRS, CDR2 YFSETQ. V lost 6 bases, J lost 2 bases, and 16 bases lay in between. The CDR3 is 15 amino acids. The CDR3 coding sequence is TGCGCCAGCAATGGGCCGGGACACTCCACAGATACGCAGTATTTT. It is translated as CASNGPGHSTDTQYF.

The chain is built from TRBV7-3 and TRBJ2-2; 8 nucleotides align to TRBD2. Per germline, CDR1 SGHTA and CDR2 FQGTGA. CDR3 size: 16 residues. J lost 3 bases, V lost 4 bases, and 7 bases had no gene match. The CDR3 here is CASSSAKTSDTGELFF. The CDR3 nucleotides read TGTGCCAGCAGCTCCGCAAAGACTAGCGACACCGGGGAGCTGTTTTTT.

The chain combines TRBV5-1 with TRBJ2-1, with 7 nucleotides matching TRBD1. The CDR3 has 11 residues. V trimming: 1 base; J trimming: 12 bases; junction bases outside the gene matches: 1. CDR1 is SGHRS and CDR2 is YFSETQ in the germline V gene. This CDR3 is CASSLRDRQFF. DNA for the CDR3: TGCGCCAGCAGCTTGCGGGACAGGCAGTTCTTC.

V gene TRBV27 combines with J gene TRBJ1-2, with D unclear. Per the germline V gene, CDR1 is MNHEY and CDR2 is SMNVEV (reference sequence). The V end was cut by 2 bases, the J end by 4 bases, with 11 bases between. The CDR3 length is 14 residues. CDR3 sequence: CASSLEGRGYGYTF. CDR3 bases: TGTGCCAGCAGTTTAGAGGGTCGCGGCTATGGCTACACCTTC.

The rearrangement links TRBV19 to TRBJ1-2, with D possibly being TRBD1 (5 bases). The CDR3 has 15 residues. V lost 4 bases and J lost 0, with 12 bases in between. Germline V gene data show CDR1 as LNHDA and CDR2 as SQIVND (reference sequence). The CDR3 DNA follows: TGTGCCAGTAGTAGAACGGAGACAGCTAACTATGGCTACACCTTC. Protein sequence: CASSRTETANYGYTF.

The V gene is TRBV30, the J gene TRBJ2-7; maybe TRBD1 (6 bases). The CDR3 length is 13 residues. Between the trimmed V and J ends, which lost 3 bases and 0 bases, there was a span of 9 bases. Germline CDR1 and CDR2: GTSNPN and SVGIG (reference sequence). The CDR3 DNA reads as TGTGCCTGGAGCGAGGGACACTCCTACGAGCAGTACTTC. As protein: CAWSEGHSYEQYF.

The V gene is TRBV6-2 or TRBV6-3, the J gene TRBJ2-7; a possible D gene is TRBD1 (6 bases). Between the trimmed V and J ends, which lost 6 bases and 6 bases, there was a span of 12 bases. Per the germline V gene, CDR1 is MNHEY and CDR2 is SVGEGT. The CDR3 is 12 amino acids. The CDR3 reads CASSNNRAEQYF. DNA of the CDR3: TGTGCCAGCAGCAATAACAGGGCCGAGCAGTACTTC.

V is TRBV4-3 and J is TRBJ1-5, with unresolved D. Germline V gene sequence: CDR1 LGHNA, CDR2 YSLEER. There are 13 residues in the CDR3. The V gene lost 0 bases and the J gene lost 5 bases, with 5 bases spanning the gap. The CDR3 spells CASSQEEDQPQHF. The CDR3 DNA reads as TGCGCCAGCAGCCAAGAGGAGGATCAGCCCCAGCATTTT.

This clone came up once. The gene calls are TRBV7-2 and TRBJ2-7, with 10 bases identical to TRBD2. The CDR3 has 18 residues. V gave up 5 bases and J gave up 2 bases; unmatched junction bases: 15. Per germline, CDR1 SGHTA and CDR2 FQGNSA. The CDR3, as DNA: TGTGCCAGCAGCCTACGGGGCCCTAGCGGGAGAGAACCCTACGAGCAGTACTTC. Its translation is CASSLRGPSGREPYEQYF.

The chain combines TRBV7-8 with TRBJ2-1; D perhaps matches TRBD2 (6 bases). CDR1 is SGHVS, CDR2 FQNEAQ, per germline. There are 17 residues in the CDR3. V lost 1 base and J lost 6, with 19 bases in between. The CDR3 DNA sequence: TGTGCCAGCAGCTTAGGAAGGAGGGGCGGGTGGGGCAATGAGCAGTTCTTC. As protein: CASSLGRRGGWGNEQFF.

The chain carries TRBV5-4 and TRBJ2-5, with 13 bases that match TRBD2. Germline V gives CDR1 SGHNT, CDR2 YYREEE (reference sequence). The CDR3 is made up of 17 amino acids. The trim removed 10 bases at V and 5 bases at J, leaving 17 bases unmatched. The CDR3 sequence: CAYPRESGLAGRETQYF. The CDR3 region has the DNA TGTGCCTATCCCAGGGAATCGGGACTAGCGGGACGGGAGACCCAGTACTTC.

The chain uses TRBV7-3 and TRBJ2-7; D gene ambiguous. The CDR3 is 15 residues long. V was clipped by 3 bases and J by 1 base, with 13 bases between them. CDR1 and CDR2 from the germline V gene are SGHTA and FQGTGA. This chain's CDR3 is CASSLMTGPSYEQYF. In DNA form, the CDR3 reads TGTGCCAGCAGCTTGATGACTGGTCCTTCCTACGAGCAGTACTTC.

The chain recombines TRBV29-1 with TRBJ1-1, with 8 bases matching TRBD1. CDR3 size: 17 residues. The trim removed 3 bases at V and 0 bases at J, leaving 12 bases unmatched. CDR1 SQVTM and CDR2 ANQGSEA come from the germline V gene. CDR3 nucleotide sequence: TGCAGCGTTGAGGACAGGGTTAGGGGTCTCATGAACACTGAAGCTTTCTTT. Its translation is CSVEDRVRGLMNTEAFF.

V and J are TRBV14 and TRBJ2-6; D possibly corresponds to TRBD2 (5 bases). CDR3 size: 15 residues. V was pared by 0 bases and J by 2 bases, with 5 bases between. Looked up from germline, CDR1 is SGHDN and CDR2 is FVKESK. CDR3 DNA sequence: TGTGCCAGCAGCCAAGACGGGACTGGGGCCAACGTCCTGACTTTC. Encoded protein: CASSQDGTGANVLTF.

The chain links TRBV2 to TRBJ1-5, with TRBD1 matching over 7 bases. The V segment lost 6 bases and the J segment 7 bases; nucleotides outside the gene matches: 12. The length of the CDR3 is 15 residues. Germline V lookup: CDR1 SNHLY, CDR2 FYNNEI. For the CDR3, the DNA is TGTGCCAGCAGCCCCCTTACAGGGGTTTTCCAGCCCCAGCATTTT. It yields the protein CASSPLTGVFQPQHF.

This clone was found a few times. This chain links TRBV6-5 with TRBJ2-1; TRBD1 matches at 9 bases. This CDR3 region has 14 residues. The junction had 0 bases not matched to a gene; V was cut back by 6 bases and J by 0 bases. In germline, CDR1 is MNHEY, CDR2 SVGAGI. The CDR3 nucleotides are TGTGCCAGCAGGACAGGGGGCTCCTACAATGAGCAGTTCTTC. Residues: CASRTGGSYNEQFF.

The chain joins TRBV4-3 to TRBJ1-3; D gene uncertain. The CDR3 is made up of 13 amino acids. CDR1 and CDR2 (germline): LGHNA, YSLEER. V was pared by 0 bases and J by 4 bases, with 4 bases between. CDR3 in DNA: TGCGCCAGCAGCCAAGACATCGGAAACACCATATATTTT. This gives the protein CASSQDIGNTIYF.

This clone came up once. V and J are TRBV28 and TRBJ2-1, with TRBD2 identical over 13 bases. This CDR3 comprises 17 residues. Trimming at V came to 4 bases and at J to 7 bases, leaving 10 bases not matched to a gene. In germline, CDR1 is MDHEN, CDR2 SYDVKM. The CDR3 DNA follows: TGTGCCAGCAGTTCCATAAGGACTAGCGGGAGCCGGAATGAGCAGTTCTTC. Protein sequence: CASSSIRTSGSRNEQFF. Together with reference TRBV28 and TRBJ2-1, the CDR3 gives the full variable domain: DVKVTQSSRYLVKRTGEKVFLECVQDMDHENMFWYRQDPGLGLRLIYFSYDVKMKEKGDIPEGYSVSREKKERFSLILESASTNQTSMYLCASSSIRTSGSRNEQFFGPGTRLTVL.

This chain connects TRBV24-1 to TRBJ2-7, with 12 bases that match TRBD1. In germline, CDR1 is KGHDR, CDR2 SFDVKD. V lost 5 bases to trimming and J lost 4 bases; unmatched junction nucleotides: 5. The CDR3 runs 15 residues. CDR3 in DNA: TGTGCCACCAGTGGCGGGACAGGGGGCGGGTACGAGCAGTACTTC. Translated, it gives CATSGGTGGGYEQYF.

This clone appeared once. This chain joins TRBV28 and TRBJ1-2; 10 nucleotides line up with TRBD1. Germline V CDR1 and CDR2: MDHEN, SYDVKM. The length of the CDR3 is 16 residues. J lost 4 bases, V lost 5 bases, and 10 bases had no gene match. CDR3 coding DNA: TGTGCCAGCAGTCGGGACAGGGGAAGGAACTCCTATGGCTACACCTTC. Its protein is CASSRDRGRNSYGYTF.